The 21 T cell receptor beta chains below all came from one sample that was sequenced in a study of PD-1 and CTLA-4 blockade in melanoma. Measured with immunoSEQ multiplex PCR; TCRdb has only the in-frame clones, and not every one. Of 15,000 to 20,000 clones in the sample, 73% were seen once. Here the sequenced sample was CD8+ T cells from peripheral blood, taken before anti-PD-1 treatment. Source of these receptors: a human donor with melanoma.

The V call is TRBV30, the J call TRBJ1-5, with 8 bases matching TRBD1. Trimming took 1 base from V and 7 from J; bases not matched to a gene: 6. The CDR3 consists of 14 residues. Germline V gene sequence: CDR1 GTSNPN, CDR2 SVGIG (reference sequence). The CDR3 region has the DNA TGTGCCTGGAGTGGAGGACAGGGTTTCCAGCCCCAGCATTTT. This encodes CAWSGGQGFQPQHF.

This clone is termed medium-sized (0.01 to 0.1%). The chain uses TRBV7-9 and TRBJ2-1, with D unclear. Looked up from germline, CDR1 is SEHNR and CDR2 is FQNEAQ (reference sequence). This CDR3 is built from 13 residues. V lost 4 bases and J lost 4, with 8 bases in between. CDR3 loop: CASSSSIYNEQFF. The CDR3, as DNA: TGTGCCAGCAGCTCCTCCATTTACAATGAGCAGTTCTTC. Full variable domain (missing parts from reference TRBV7-9 and TRBJ2-1): DTGVSQNPRHKITKRGQNVTFRCDPISEHNRLYWYRQTLGQGPEFLTYFQNEAQLEKSRLLSDRFSAERPKGSFSTLEIQRTEQGDSAMYLCASSSSIYNEQFFGPGTRLTVL.

The chain combines TRBV6-5 with TRBJ1-1; D not certain. The CDR3 sequence is 15 residues long. Germline V gene data show CDR1 as MNHEY and CDR2 as SVGAGI. Trimming took off 0 bases at V and 0 bases at J, with 8 bases between the two ends. CDR3 bases: TGTGCCAGCAGTTACTCGAGAGGGATGAACACTGAAGCTTTCTTT. It codes for CASSYSRGMNTEAFF.

The chain employs TRBV29-1 and TRBJ1-2, with D perhaps matching TRBD1 (5 bases). Germline assignment: CDR1 SQVTM and CDR2 ANQGSEA. This CDR3 contains 11 residues. Trimming stripped 6 bases from V and 8 bases from J, with 13 bases between. CDR3 nucleotide sequence: TGCAGCGTAATAACAGGACGCGGCTACACCTTC. Residues: CSVITGRGYTF.

The chain is built from TRBV27 and TRBJ1-1; D not resolved. This CDR3 comprises 14 residues. Deletions cut 5 bases from V and 3 bases from J, with 13 bases between. Germline V gives CDR1 MNHEY, CDR2 SMNVEV (reference sequence). The CDR3 region has the DNA TGTGCCAGCAGTAAACGGACTGATGACACTGAAGCTTTCTTT. Residues: CASSKRTDDTEAFF.

V is TRBV27 and J is TRBJ1-1; perhaps TRBD1 as D (6 bases). V was shortened by 4 bases and J by 1 base, with 7 bases between the two germline ends. The CDR3 has 13 amino acids. Germline CDR1 reads MNHEY; CDR2 reads SMNVEV (reference sequence). The CDR3 region is CASSWGRNTEAFF. The CDR3 DNA sequence: TGTGCCAGCAGTTGGGGGCGGAACACTGAAGCTTTCTTT.

J is TRBJ2-2 and V is TRBV15; D is unclear. Germline V lookup: CDR1 LNHNV, CDR2 YYDKDF (reference sequence). V lost 4 bases and J 9 bases, leaving 9 bases between the germline ends. The CDR3 runs to 12 residues. The CDR3 DNA reads as TGTGCCACCAGCAAATACACTAGGGAGCTGTTTTTT. Translating it yields CATSKYTRELFF.

The chain couples TRBV7-9 to TRBJ2-1; D may be TRBD2 (6 bases). From germline, CDR1 is SEHNR and CDR2 FQNEAQ (reference sequence). V lost 1 base to trimming and J lost 5 bases, with 12 bases between them. CDR3 length: 15 amino acids. The CDR3 sequence: CASSLDDWGDNEQFF. The CDR3 DNA follows: TGTGCCAGCAGCTTAGATGACTGGGGGGACAATGAGCAGTTCTTC.

This clone is deemed medium-sized. The CDR3 DNA reads as TGTGCCAGCAGGCTCCAGGGGAACACTGAAGCTTTCTTT. It yields the protein CASRLQGNTEAFF. The chain uses TRBV13 and TRBJ1-1; D might be TRBD1 (5 bases). The V end lost 6 bases, the J end lost 1 base, and 9 bases lay between the germline ends. CDR1 and CDR2 from the germline V gene are PRHDT and FYEKMQ (reference sequence). CDR3 length equals 13 residues. Combining the CDR3 with reference TRBV13 and TRBJ1-1 gives the whole variable domain AAGVIQSPRHLIKEKRETATLKCYPIPRHDTVYWYQQGPGQDPQFLISFYEKMQSDKGSIPDRFSAQQFSDYHSELNMSSLELGDSALYFCASRLQGNTEAFFGQGTRLTVV.

The chain is built from TRBV10-3 and TRBJ2-5; D is possibly TRBD2 (5 bases). V was clipped by 11 bases and J by 1 base, with 17 bases between them. This CDR3 spans 14 amino acids. The germline gives CDR1 ENHRY, CDR2 SYGVKD. The CDR3 nucleotides are TGTGCCTCGCGCGGAGAGGGCAGCCAAGAGACCCAGTACTTC. Its protein is CASRGEGSQETQYF.

This clone qualifies as medium-sized (0.01 to 0.1%). The V and J genes are TRBV3-1 (or the pseudogene TRBV3-2) and TRBJ1-6; TRBD1 matches 9 bases. This CDR3 contains 14 residues. J gave up 8 bases and V 7 bases, and 6 bases lay outside the gene matches. From germline, CDR1 is LGHDT and CDR2 YNNKEL (reference sequence). CDR3 bases: TGTGCCAGCAAAGGACAGGGGATGCATTCACCCCTCCACTTT. It translates to CASKGQGMHSPLHF.

This clone has a handful of counts. V is TRBV14 and J is TRBJ2-7, with a tentative D call TRBD1 (5 bases). This CDR3 is built from 14 residues. Deletions cut 4 bases from V and 3 bases from J, with 13 bases between. The germline V gene has CDR1 SGHDN and CDR2 FVKESK. CDR3 amino acids: CASSPRIGVYEQYF. CDR3 sequence (DNA): TGTGCCAGCAGCCCAAGGATAGGGGTCTACGAGCAGTACTTC.

This chain uses TRBV25-1 with TRBJ2-7; 8 bases fit TRBD1. CDR3 size: 11 residues. Germline loops: CDR1 MGHDK, CDR2 SYGVNS. Trimming at V came to 10 bases and at J to 2 bases, leaving 1 base not matched to a gene. The CDR3 loop is CAIQGAYEQYF. CDR3 DNA: TGTGCCATACAGGGGGCCTACGAGCAGTACTTC.

The gene calls are TRBV7-2 and TRBJ2-3, with no clear D. CDR1 is SGHTA, CDR2 FQGNSA, per germline. V dropped 3 bases and J dropped 3 bases, with 7 bases sitting between them. The CDR3 consists of 13 residues. As DNA, the CDR3 is TGTGCCAGCAGCTTCTGGGAAACAGATACGCAGTATTTT. It specifies CASSFWETDTQYF.

The V and J genes are TRBV10-3 and TRBJ2-1, with 11 positions matching TRBD2. Trimming removed 1 base from V and 4 bases from J; junction bases left unmatched: 6. The CDR3 is 17 amino acids. Germline V CDR1 and CDR2: ENHRY, SYGVKD. CDR3 in amino acids: CAISEWSSGGEYNEQFF. Written as DNA, the CDR3 is TGTGCCATCAGTGAGTGGAGTAGCGGGGGGGAATACAATGAGCAGTTCTTC.

The rearrangement joins TRBV7-2 to TRBJ2-7, with TRBD2 identical over 8 bases. The length of the CDR3 is 17 residues. Germline V gives CDR1 SGHTA, CDR2 FQGNSA. After removal of 1 base from V and 7 bases from J, the junction contained 15 bases not matched to a gene. The DNA of the CDR3 is TGTGCCAGCAGCTTAGTCCCAGCGGGAGCCCCCCGGGGTGAGCAGTACTTC. It is translated as CASSLVPAGAPRGEQYF.

The chain has TRBV2 and TRBJ2-1; 10 bases fit TRBD2. Trimming removed 3 bases from V and 5 bases from J; junction bases left unmatched: 13. Germline assignment: CDR1 SNHLY and CDR2 FYNNEI. The CDR3 is made up of 18 amino acids. In nucleotides, the CDR3 is TGTGCCAGCAGTGACCCGGTCGGGCTAGCGGGAGCTAACAATGAGCAGTTCTTC. This encodes CASSDPVGLAGANNEQFF.

The gene calls are TRBV6-5 and TRBJ1-5; TRBD1 is a possible D gene (5 bases). Germline assignment: CDR1 MNHEY and CDR2 SVGAGI. The CDR3 spans 13 residues. V was pared by 4 bases and J by 5 bases, with 9 bases between. The CDR3 sequence is CASSLSGYQPQHF. CDR3 sequence (DNA): TGTGCCAGCAGTTTGTCAGGGTATCAGCCCCAGCATTTT.

The rearrangement links TRBV7-9 to TRBJ2-5; weak D call: TRBD1 (5 bases). This CDR3 region has 16 residues. Germline V lookup: CDR1 SEHNR, CDR2 FQNEAQ (reference sequence). Trimming removed 0 bases from V and 3 bases from J, with 14 bases in between. The CDR3 DNA reads as TGTGCCAGCAGCTTAGCGCAGGAACAGGACGAAGAGACCCAGTACTTC. Its translation is CASSLAQEQDEETQYF.

The chain employs TRBV7-8 and TRBJ1-1, with D unclear. CDR1 and CDR2 from the germline V gene are SGHVS and FQNEAQ. With 5 bases removed from V and 3 bases from J, the gap between germline ends came to 7 bases. The CDR3 loop spans 12 amino acids. The CDR3 bases are TGTGCCAGCAGCCGCCGGGACACTGAAGCTTTCTTT. It specifies CASSRRDTEAFF.

The genes are TRBV5-6 and TRBJ2-2; D is perhaps TRBD1 (6 bases). Trimming shortened V by 4 bases and J by 6 bases, and 16 bases separated the two germline ends. This CDR3 comprises 15 residues. CDR1 is SGHDT and CDR2 is YYEEEE in the germline V gene. Written as DNA, the CDR3 is TGTGCCAGCAGCCAGGGGCCGGGGATCGCCGGGGAGCTGTTTTTT. This gives the protein CASSQGPGIAGELFF.